Below, 8 T cell receptor beta chains from the same sample are listed, as sequenced in a study of response to subunit inactivated influenza vaccine. TCRdb reprocessed the RT-PCR reads via MiXCR and lists one record per CDR3 protein. The sample consists of more than 450,000 distinct CDR3 sequences, approximately 11% of them appearing once. The same data also contributed to another study, on T cells expressing NK-cell markers. That study adds: The authors generated TCR beta cDNA through 5'RACE template switching with UMIs.

The sample consisted of PBMCs from blood, taken on the day of vaccination. These receptors were obtained from a man aged 50 or older who received an inactivated influenza vaccine.

V and J are TRBV19 and TRBJ2-4, with D perhaps TRBD2 (6 bases). V was shortened by 6 bases and J by 8 bases, with 14 bases between the two germline ends. This CDR3 is built from 13 residues. Germline V gene sequence: CDR1 LNHDA, CDR2 SQIVND (reference sequence). The CDR3 coding sequence is TGTGCCAGTAGCAAGGGGTGGAGGGACATTCAGTACTTC. Amino acids: CASSKGWRDIQYF.

V and J are TRBV6-5 and TRBJ2-5, with D perhaps TRBD2 (6 bases). The CDR3 has 15 amino acids. Trimming pared 0 bases from V and 6 bases from J, leaving 14 bases between. The germline gives CDR1 MNHEY, CDR2 SVGAGI. CDR3 bases: TGTGCCAGCAGTTACTCGCAGGTAGCGGAGAAGACCCAGTACTTC. It translates to CASSYSQVAEKTQYF.

This clonotype was counted many times. The chain combines TRBV5-1 with TRBJ1-2; 9 bases align to TRBD1. With V trimmed by 4 bases and J by 5 bases, 9 bases remained unmatched. Germline V lookup: CDR1 SGHRS, CDR2 YFSETQ. The length of the CDR3 is 15 residues. Here the CDR3 DNA reads TGCGCCAGCAGCCTATCTGTGGGGACAGGGTATGGCTACACCTTC. Encoded protein: CASSLSVGTGYGYTF.

This chain connects TRBV9 to TRBJ2-1; 12 nucleotides line up with TRBD2. The length of the CDR3 is 15 residues. V was pared by 3 bases and J by 7 bases, with 5 bases of the junction left unmatched. The germline gives CDR1 SGDLS, CDR2 YYNGEE. CDR3 sequence: CASSATSGRFNEQFF. In DNA, the CDR3 is TGTGCCAGCAGCGCTACTAGCGGGAGGTTTAATGAGCAGTTCTTC.

The gene calls are TRBV12-3 or TRBV12-4 and TRBJ1-5; no firm D call. The CDR3 has 14 residues. Trimming took off 9 bases at V and 4 bases at J, with 16 bases between the two ends. CDR3 amino acids: CASTDGSGNQPQHF. For the CDR3, the DNA is TGTGCCAGTACGGACGGTTCTGGGAATCAGCCCCAGCATTTT.

The rearrangement joins TRBV29-1 to TRBJ2-1, with D tentatively TRBD2 (5 bases). The CDR3 length is 12 residues. Germline CDR1 SQVTM, CDR2 ANQGSEA. V lost 5 bases and J 11 bases, leaving 16 bases between the germline ends. The CDR3 DNA follows: TGCAGCGTTAACCCTCCGGGAAGTAAGCAGTTCTTC. Amino acid sequence: CSVNPPGSKQFF.

This chain uses TRBV6-1 with TRBJ1-1; unclear D gene. The germline V gene has CDR1 MNHNS and CDR2 SASEGT. CDR3 length: 14 amino acids. V was clipped by 8 bases and J by 1 base, with 14 bases between them. The CDR3 loop is CASERGPGNTEAFF. The DNA for the CDR3 is TGTGCCAGCGAACGGGGTCCTGGGAACACTGAAGCTTTCTTT.

CDR3 sequence: CASSGYHGSYEQYF. The CDR3 DNA is TGCGCCAGCAGCGGCTACCACGGGTCCTACGAGCAGTACTTC. The V call is TRBV5-1, the J call TRBJ2-7; unclear D gene. Germline V lookup: CDR1 SGHRS, CDR2 YFSETQ. V lost 4 bases, J lost 1 base, and 12 bases lay in between. The CDR3 contains 14 residues. The full variable domain, in which reference TRBV5-1 and TRBJ2-7 provide the parts outside the CDR3, is KAGVTQTPRYLIKTRGQQVTLSCSPISGHRSVSWYQQTPGQGLQFLFEYFSETQRNKGNFPGRFSGRQFSNSRSEMNVSTLELGDSALYLCASSGYHGSYEQYFGPGTRLTVT.